Below, one T cell receptor (beta chain) is given with its context. What it recognizes is unknown. Trimming removed 2 bases at V and 4 bases at J, with 12 bases between. The CDR3 contains 16 residues. Germline V lookup: CDR1 SGHAT, CDR2 FQNNGV. Repertoires were generated with immunoSEQ multiplex PCR, while TCRdb's copy carries only in-frame clones and drops some. Among fewer than 95,000 clones, approximately 90% were seen once, and the ten largest hold about 7.2%. The data originate from a study of OX40 agonist ivuxolimab in advanced cancers. Regarding the study as a whole: The mean number of expanded clones was higher in CD8+ T cells than in CD4+. At doses 0.1 to 3.0 mg/kg, CD4+ and CD8+ clones expanded.

The TCR sequence derives from an adult with an advanced solid tumor such as melanoma, head and neck, liver or kidney cancer. The rearrangement links TRBV11-2 to TRBJ2-6; TRBD1 or TRBD2 may be the D gene (6 bases each). This specimen consisted of CD4+ or CD8+ T cells sorted from blood, obtained in a trial of the OX40 agonist ivuxolimab. CDR3 loop: CASSLLQGLGANVLTF. CDR3 nucleotides: TGTGCCAGCAGCTTATTACAGGGACTCGGGGCCAACGTCCTGACTTTC.